The next 3 T cell receptor beta chains were all read from a single sample in a study of blood T cell repertoires in COVID-19. Here immunoSEQ multiplex PCR was the method, and the copy in TCRdb shows in-frame clones only, minus some. This table holds about 440,000 clones, around 89% found once. The sequencing input was peripheral blood. Receptors were obtained from a woman aged 25 to 39 with acute or convalescent COVID-19.

The gene calls are TRBV5-6 and TRBJ2-5; a weak D match, TRBD1 (5 bases). The ends were cut back, 0 bases at V and 2 bases at J, with 8 bases in the middle. Per the germline V gene, CDR1 is SGHDT and CDR2 is YYEEEE. This CDR3 contains 14 residues. The CDR3 DNA reads as TGTGCCAGCAGCTTGGCCTCAGGGCAAGAGACCCAGTACTTC. Encoded protein: CASSLASGQETQYF.

Remarks on this clone: The identical CDR3 is also encoded by other nucleotide sequences in the sample. The chain links TRBV5-4 to TRBJ2-6; D is undetermined. CDR1 and CDR2 (germline): SGHNT, YYREEE (reference sequence). The CDR3 has 14 residues. Trimming pared 2 bases from V and 0 bases from J, leaving 3 bases between. CDR3 residues: CASSFSSGANVLTF. Here the CDR3 DNA reads TGTGCCAGCAGCTTCAGCTCTGGGGCCAACGTCCTGACTTTC.

V gene TRBV12-3 or TRBV12-4 combines with J gene TRBJ2-3; maybe TRBD1 (5 bases). V lost 5 bases to trimming and J lost 4 bases, with 10 bases between them. The CDR3 totals 13 residues. This CDR3 reads CASSTRQSDTQYF. Written as DNA, the CDR3 is TGTGCCAGCAGTACACGACAGTCAGATACGCAGTATTTT.